The present T cell receptor (beta chain) was sequenced within a study of a mutant IDH1 vaccine in newly diagnosed glioma. Study details: The treated population exhibited a male proportion of around 62%, a female proportion of 37.5%, and a mean age of approximately 41 years.

Clones were sequenced by immunoSEQ multiplex PCR, and TCRdb holds only the in-frame ones, with some missing. Of about 42,000 clones in the sample, 75% to 90% are singletons; the top ten hold approximately 1.5%. Time point of the sample: week 5, during vaccination. Mutant IDH1 20-mer peptide, at 300 ug, made up each vaccine dose, with topical imiquimod. Of note for this clone: What it binds is unknown.

Per the germline V gene, CDR1 is LGHNA and CDR2 is YNFKEQ. The ends lost 4 bases at V and 7 bases at J; junction bases unmatched: 2. This CDR3 comprises 14 residues. The chain combines TRBV4-2 with TRBJ2-1; 12 bases line up with TRBD2. The origin of this receptor is a man between 35 and 55 years old with glioma. The starting material was PBMCs, obtained from a glioma patient whose treatment included an IDH1 peptide vaccine. The CDR3 is CASSLGLAGNEQFF. DNA for the CDR3: TGTGCCAGCAGCCTCGGACTAGCGGGGAATGAGCAGTTCTTC.